This TCR beta chain originates from a study of T cell changes during pregnancy in multiple sclerosis. The germline gives CDR1 MNHNS, CDR2 SASEGT. CDR3 length: 14 residues. Assay used: immunoSEQ multiplex PCR; TCRdb lists only in-frame clones, some missing. The table records 70,000 to 95,000 clones, just under 95% of them present only once. The clonotype originates from a female donor with multiple sclerosis, enrolled in a pregnancy study. The chain carries TRBV6-1 and TRBJ2-3, with D possibly being TRBD1 (5 bases). Sequencing used peripheral blood, obtained in the first trimester of pregnancy. This CDR3 is CARQDTPSTDTQYF. Written as DNA, the CDR3 is TGTGCGCGCCAGGACACCCCTAGCACAGATACGCAGTATTTT.